The 30 T cell receptor beta chains in this list originate from one sample, sequenced in a study of a mutant IDH1 vaccine in newly diagnosed glioma. Documented time point: week 47, end of study. A 20-mer mutant IDH1 peptide at 300 ug was injected subcutaneously with topical imiquimod. Clones were read by immunoSEQ multiplex PCR, and TCRdb kept only the in-frame ones, dropping some. The profile shows 56,000 or so clones, over 60% of them singletons. Their antigen targets remain unknown. The starting material was PBMCs, obtained from a glioma patient whose treatment included an IDH1 peptide vaccine. These receptors were obtained from a woman in her thirties or forties with glioma. Some clones in this sample may be carry-over from other donors' samples.

The table lists this clone with a few counts. The V gene is TRBV15, the J gene TRBJ2-3; D gene uncertain. Germline V gene data show CDR1 as LNHNV and CDR2 as YYDKDF (reference sequence). This CDR3 spans 14 amino acids. Trimming left V 3 bases short and J 2 bases short, with 9 bases between. The CDR3 spells CATSSRQSTDTQYF. The CDR3 DNA reads as TGTGCCACCAGCAGTAGACAATCCACAGATACGCAGTATTTT.

This clone was observed a handful of times. This chain connects TRBV27 to TRBJ1-1, with no clear D. This CDR3 is built from 16 residues. CDR1 MNHEY and CDR2 SMNVEV come from the germline V gene (reference sequence). Between the trimmed V and J ends, which lost 6 bases and 1 base, there was a span of 18 bases. CDR3: CASRFGPRESNTEAFF. CDR3 DNA: TGTGCCAGCAGATTCGGCCCTCGCGAATCGAACACTGAAGCTTTCTTT.

The chain uses TRBV30 and TRBJ2-7, with D perhaps being TRBD1 or TRBD2 (5 bases each). CDR1 GTSNPN and CDR2 SVGIG come from the germline V gene (reference sequence). Trimming removed 0 bases from V and 6 bases from J, with 9 bases in between. The CDR3 spans 12 residues. The CDR3 coding sequence is TGTGCCTGGAGTGTATTGGGGGTCGAGCAGTACTTC. It yields the protein CAWSVLGVEQYF.

This rearrangement joins TRBV20-1 to TRBJ2-7, with a weak D call TRBD1 (5 bases). Trimming cost V 6 bases and J 2 bases, with 8 bases left between them. The germline V gene has CDR1 DFQATT and CDR2 SNEGSKA (reference sequence). The CDR3 contains 11 residues. This CDR3 is CSARVTYEQYF. As DNA, the CDR3 is TGCAGTGCCAGGGTAACCTACGAGCAGTACTTC.

This clone has more than one count but fewer than ten. CDR3 region: CAWSDRLRQPQHF. CDR3 sequence (DNA): TGTGCCTGGAGTGATAGGCTACGGCAGCCCCAGCATTTT. This chain uses TRBV30 with TRBJ1-5, with no clear D. The CDR3 loop spans 13 amino acids. Trimming pared 1 base from V and 7 bases from J, leaving 11 bases between. Germline V CDR1 and CDR2: GTSNPN, SVGIG (reference sequence). Full variable domain (remainder filled in from reference TRBV30 and TRBJ1-5): SQTIHQWPATLVQPVGSPLSLECTVEGTSNPNLYWYRQAAGRGLQLLFYSVGIGQISSEVPQNLSASRPQDRQFILSSKKLLLSDSGFYLCAWSDRLRQPQHFGDGTRLSIL.

The V and J genes are TRBV7-2 and TRBJ2-3; no clear D. Germline CDR1 reads SGHTA; CDR2 reads FQGNSA. The V gene lost 2 bases and the J gene lost 9 bases, with 12 bases spanning the gap. This CDR3 comprises 13 residues. The CDR3 here is CASSLTQGPTQYF. The DNA for the CDR3 is TGTGCCAGCAGCTTAACCCAAGGTCCCACGCAGTATTTT.

The rearrangement links TRBV11-2 to TRBJ1-3; D ambiguous. V lost 2 bases to trimming and J lost 1 base, with 15 bases between them. CDR1 and CDR2 from the germline V gene are SGHAT and FQNNGV. CDR3 length: 17 residues. The CDR3 protein is CASSLSARIVSGNTIYF. CDR3 nucleotide sequence: TGTGCCAGCAGCTTATCGGCCAGGATTGTTTCTGGAAACACCATATATTTT.

The CDR3 bases are TGTGCCAGCAGTTCCCCGACAGATACGCAGTATTTT. Encoded protein: CASSSPTDTQYF. The chain combines TRBV6-6 with TRBJ2-3, with D uncertain. Germline CDR1 reads MNHNY; CDR2 reads SVGAGI (reference sequence). The CDR3 has 12 residues. The V and J ends lost 4 bases and 3 bases respectively, with 5 bases between them.

The gene calls are TRBV29-1 and TRBJ1-1, with unresolved D. Trimming cost V 6 bases and J 7 bases, with 9 bases left between them. Germline V gene sequence: CDR1 SQVTM, CDR2 ANQGSEA. This CDR3 comprises 10 residues. CDR3 DNA: TGCAGCGTGAAAGGGAATGAAGCTTTCTTT. This encodes CSVKGNEAFF.

The V gene is TRBV4-1, the J gene TRBJ1-5, with a tentative D call TRBD1 (6 bases). The germline V gene encodes CDR1 MGHRA and CDR2 YSYEKL. Trimming cost V 3 bases and J 0 bases, with 12 bases left between them. CDR3 length: 16 residues. For the CDR3, the DNA is TGCGCCAGCAGCCAGGAACGGACAGATAGCAATCAGCCCCAGCATTTT. Amino acid sequence: CASSQERTDSNQPQHF.

This rearrangement joins TRBV14 to TRBJ2-7; D gene unclear. Germline V gene lookup returns CDR1 SGHDN and CDR2 FVKESK. The CDR3 extends over 19 amino acids. V lost 2 bases and J lost 4, with 27 bases in between. CDR3 coding DNA: TGTGCCAGCAGCCAAATCAATTCCCCCCGAATCGTGGCACCTTACGAGCAGTACTTC. This sequence encodes CASSQINSPRIVAPYEQYF. Full variable domain (remainder filled in from reference TRBV14 and TRBJ2-7): EAGVTQFPSHSVIEKGQTVTLRCDPISGHDNLYWYRRVMGKEIKFLLHFVKESKQDESGMPNNRFLAERTGGTYSTLKVQPAELEDSGVYFCASSQINSPRIVAPYEQYFGPGTRLTVT.

Only a few counts were recorded for this clone. The genes are TRBV5-1 and TRBJ2-7, with D maybe TRBD1 (6 bases). The length of the CDR3 is 17 residues. From germline, CDR1 is SGHRS and CDR2 YFSETQ. Trimming cost V 2 bases and J 4 bases, with 22 bases left between them. The CDR3 loop reads CASSFTVVTGKLYEQYF. The CDR3, as DNA: TGCGCCAGCAGCTTCACGGTCGTAACAGGGAAATTGTACGAGCAGTACTTC.

Written as DNA, the CDR3 is TGTGCCAGCAGCTTCGGTCGGGAGTACAATGAGCAGTTCTTC. It translates to CASSFGREYNEQFF. The rearrangement links TRBV7-8 to TRBJ2-1; TRBD2 is a possible D gene (6 bases). Deletions cut 3 bases from V and 4 bases from J, with 10 bases between. Germline V gene lookup returns CDR1 SGHVS and CDR2 FQNEAQ. The CDR3 contains 14 residues.

The rearrangement uses TRBV2 and TRBJ2-7, with TRBD1 matching 7 bases. CDR3 length: 13 amino acids. Germline V gene data show CDR1 as SNHLY and CDR2 as FYNNEI. V was pared by 9 bases and J by 5 bases, with 10 bases of the junction left unmatched. CDR3 amino acids: CASCRQGGHEQYF. In DNA, the CDR3 is TGTGCCAGTTGTAGACAGGGCGGCCACGAGCAGTACTTC.

J is TRBJ1-5 and V is TRBV19, with D unclear. Trimming pared 8 bases from V and 1 base from J, leaving 9 bases between. The CDR3 is made up of 13 amino acids. The germline CDR1 and CDR2 sequences are LNHDA and SQIVND (reference sequence). CDR3 DNA sequence: TGTGCCAGTGCCGGGCAGAGCAATCAGCCCCAGCATTTT. Encoded protein: CASAGQSNQPQHF.

The rearrangement links TRBV7-2 to TRBJ2-2; D is ambiguous. This CDR3 is built from 16 residues. The V end lost 1 base, the J end lost 3 bases, and 12 bases lay between the germline ends. In germline, CDR1 is SGHTA, CDR2 FQGNSA. The CDR3 sequence: CASSLEYWFDTGELFF. Here the CDR3 DNA reads TGTGCCAGCAGCTTAGAGTATTGGTTCGACACCGGGGAGCTGTTTTTT.

This clone was seen a single time. The V gene is TRBV4-1, the J gene TRBJ1-2, with D possibly TRBD1 on 5 matching bases. Deletions cut 0 bases from V and 1 base from J, with 18 bases between. CDR1 is MGHRA and CDR2 is YSYEKL in the germline V gene. The CDR3 spans 18 residues. In DNA form, the CDR3 reads TGCGCCAGCAGCCAAGATTATTCTTGGGGGACGGATAACTATGGCTACACCTTC. Its translation: CASSQDYSWGTDNYGYTF.

This clone has just a few counts. The chain carries TRBV7-9 and TRBJ2-7; 9 positions match TRBD2. The CDR3 has 16 amino acids. V trimming: 2 bases; J trimming: 6 bases; junction bases outside the gene matches: 11. CDR1 and CDR2 from the germline V gene are SEHNR and FQNEAQ (reference sequence). CDR3 amino acids: CASSLPLGLAKGEQYF. The CDR3 DNA reads as TGTGCCAGCAGCTTACCCCTCGGACTAGCGAAAGGCGAGCAGTACTTC.

The chain employs TRBV12-5 and TRBJ2-7, with 7 bases lining up with TRBD1. CDR3 length equals 15 residues. CDR1 and CDR2 from the germline V gene are LGHNT and FRNRAP. V dropped 2 bases and J dropped 3; count of bases not matched to a gene: 7. In DNA form, the CDR3 reads TGTGCTAGTGGTTTGCCAAGACAGGGTGGCTACGAGCAGTACTTC. Translated, it gives CASGLPRQGGYEQYF.

This clone came up a few times. The rearrangement links TRBV7-2 to TRBJ1-1; TRBD1 might be the D (5 bases). The V end lost 7 bases, the J end lost 8 bases, and 17 bases lay between the germline ends. This CDR3 spans 13 amino acids. Germline CDR1 SGHTA, CDR2 FQGNSA. This CDR3 is CASTQGAGREAFF. The DNA for the CDR3 is TGTGCCAGCACCCAAGGGGCGGGTCGGGAAGCTTTCTTT.

This clone was seen only a few times. The rearrangement uses TRBV4-3 and TRBJ1-2; TRBD1 is a possible D gene (6 bases). V lost 4 bases and J lost 8, with 14 bases in between. CDR1 is LGHNA, CDR2 YSLEER, per germline. The CDR3 is made up of 13 amino acids. CDR3 DNA: TGCGCCAGCAGCCTCTCAGGGGTGAGGGGCTACACCTTC. Its translation: CASSLSGVRGYTF.

The genes are TRBV5-1 and TRBJ2-7; 8 nucleotides match TRBD1. Germline CDR1 reads SGHRS; CDR2 reads YFSETQ. The CDR3 has 14 residues. The V segment lost 2 bases and the J segment 0 bases; nucleotides outside the gene matches: 1. The CDR3 DNA reads as TGCGCCAGCAGCTTTACAGGGGGCTCCTACGAGCAGTACTTC. This gives the protein CASSFTGGSYEQYF.

The chain uses TRBV9 and TRBJ1-4; TRBD1 is a possible D gene (5 bases). CDR1 and CDR2 from the germline V gene are SGDLS and YYNGEE. Between the trimmed V and J ends, which lost 2 bases and 7 bases, there was a span of 12 bases. The CDR3 has 14 residues. The CDR3 DNA follows: TGTGCCAGCAGCGTGGGTCCGCAGGGTGAAAAACTGTTTTTT. This encodes CASSVGPQGEKLFF.

The chain recombines TRBV7-3 with TRBJ2-7; TRBD1 aligns across 8 bases. There are 15 residues in the CDR3. V was clipped by 2 bases and J by 2 bases; unmatched bases: 5. Per germline, CDR1 SGHTA and CDR2 FQGTGA. In nucleotides, the CDR3 is TGTGCCAGCAGCTTAGTTGGGACAGGAGCCTACGAGCAGTACTTC. It specifies CASSLVGTGAYEQYF.

This clone appeared once. Here the CDR3 reads CASSLDRGKSTDTQYF. In DNA form, the CDR3 reads TGTGCCAGCAGCTTAGACAGGGGCAAAAGCACAGATACGCAGTATTTT. J is TRBJ2-3 and V is TRBV5-4; 8 nucleotides line up with TRBD1. CDR1 and CDR2 from the germline V gene are SGHNT and YYREEE (reference sequence). The CDR3 extends over 16 amino acids. Germline trimming cut 2 bases from V and 0 bases from J; bases unmatched to any gene: 5. Variable domain in full (rest from reference TRBV5-4 and TRBJ2-3): ETGVTQSPTHLIKTRGQQVTLRCSSQSGHNTVSWYQQALGQGPQFIFQYYREEENGRGNFPPRFSGLQFPNYSSELNVNALELDDSALYLCASSLDRGKSTDTQYFGPGTRLTVL.

The count of this clone is one. The V and J genes are TRBV5-1 and TRBJ2-3; 8 bases match TRBD2. Germline trimming cut 4 bases from V and 6 bases from J; bases unmatched to any gene: 7. The CDR3 is made up of 14 amino acids. Germline V gene data show CDR1 as SGHRS and CDR2 as YFSETQ. This CDR3 is CASSEAGEGDTQYF. CDR3 coding DNA: TGCGCCAGCAGCGAAGCGGGGGAGGGGGATACGCAGTATTTT.

The chain carries TRBV6-5 and TRBJ1-2, with 7 bases fitting TRBD1. J was trimmed by 3 bases and V by 2 bases; bases with no gene match: 6. The CDR3 covers 15 residues. The germline CDR1 and CDR2 sequences are MNHEY and SVGAGI. The CDR3 is CASSYREGADYGYTF. The CDR3 DNA sequence: TGTGCCAGCAGTTACAGAGAGGGGGCCGACTATGGCTACACCTTC.

The DNA for the CDR3 is TGCGCCAGCAGCCAGACAGGGGGGGACGGAAACACCATATATTTT. It is translated as CASSQTGGDGNTIYF. The chain joins TRBV5-1 to TRBJ1-3; 9 bases fit TRBD1. The CDR3 spans 15 residues. The V and J ends lost 4 bases and 4 bases, in that order; junction bases with no gene match: 6. Germline CDR1 is SGHRS and CDR2 is YFSETQ.

The chain couples TRBV9 to TRBJ2-1, with D tentatively TRBD1 (6 bases). The germline V and J ends were trimmed by 1 base and 3 bases, with 11 bases remaining between them. CDR1 is SGDLS and CDR2 is YYNGEE in the germline V gene. This CDR3 is 15 amino acids long. DNA for the CDR3: TGTGCCAGCAGCGTAAGGGACATGGGCTACAATGAGCAGTTCTTC. As protein: CASSVRDMGYNEQFF.

The count of this clone is one. The chain carries TRBV4-3 and TRBJ2-2, with TRBD2 matching over 8 bases. The V gene's germline CDR1 is LGHNA and CDR2 YSLEER. The CDR3 is 15 amino acids. V was pared by 0 bases and J by 7 bases, with 4 bases of the junction left unmatched. This chain's CDR3 is CASSQDRGGGGELFF. The CDR3 region has the DNA TGCGCCAGCAGCCAAGATCGGGGGGGCGGCGGGGAGCTGTTTTTT.